The TCR beta chain described here comes from a study of shared clonotypes between healthy human individuals. Study-level background: Researchers assigned three CD4 naive, three CD4 memory, two CD8 naive and one CD8 memory plate to each donor.

Splitting the CD4+ cells yielded a CD45RA+ naive subset and a CD45RA-negative memory subset. Germline lookup yields CDR1 SEHNR and CDR2 FQNEAQ (reference sequence). Trimming cost V 5 bases and J 11 bases, with 8 bases left between them. This CDR3 is built from 10 residues. Deep-level settings were used for running the assay. Sequenced by immunoSEQ multiplex PCR; TCRdb stores in-frame clones only, minus some. The data contain approximately 1.5 million clones, approximately 98% of them singletons. The clonotype originates from a man younger than 40 in good health. Sequenced material: naive CD4+ T cells sorted from blood. Specified subset: CD45RA+ positively selected. V gene TRBV7-9 combines with J gene TRBJ2-3; no clear D gene. Written as DNA, the CDR3 is TGTGCCAGCAGCCCGCTAGTGCAGTATTTT. It translates to CASSPLVQYF. Combining the CDR3 with reference TRBV7-9 and TRBJ2-3 gives the whole variable domain DTGVSQNPRHKITKRGQNVTFRCDPISEHNRLYWYRQTLGQGPEFLTYFQNEAQLEKSRLLSDRFSAERPKGSFSTLEIQRTEQGDSAMYLCASSPLVQYFGPGTRLTVL.